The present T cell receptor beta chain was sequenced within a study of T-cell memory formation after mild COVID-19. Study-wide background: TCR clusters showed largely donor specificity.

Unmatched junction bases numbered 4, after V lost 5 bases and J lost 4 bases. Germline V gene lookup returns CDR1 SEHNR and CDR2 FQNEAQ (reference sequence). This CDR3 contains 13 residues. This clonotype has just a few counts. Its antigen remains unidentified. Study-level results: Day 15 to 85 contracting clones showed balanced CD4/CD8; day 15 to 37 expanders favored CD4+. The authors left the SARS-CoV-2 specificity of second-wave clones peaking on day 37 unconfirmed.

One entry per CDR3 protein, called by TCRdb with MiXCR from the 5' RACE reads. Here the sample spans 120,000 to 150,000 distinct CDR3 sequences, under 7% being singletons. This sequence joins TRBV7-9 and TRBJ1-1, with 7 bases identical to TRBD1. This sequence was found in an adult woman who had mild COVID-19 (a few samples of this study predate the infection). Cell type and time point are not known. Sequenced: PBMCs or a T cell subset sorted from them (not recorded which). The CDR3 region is CASSPNRGTEAFF. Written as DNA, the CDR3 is TGTGCCAGCAGCCCGAACAGGGGCACTGAAGCTTTCTTT.